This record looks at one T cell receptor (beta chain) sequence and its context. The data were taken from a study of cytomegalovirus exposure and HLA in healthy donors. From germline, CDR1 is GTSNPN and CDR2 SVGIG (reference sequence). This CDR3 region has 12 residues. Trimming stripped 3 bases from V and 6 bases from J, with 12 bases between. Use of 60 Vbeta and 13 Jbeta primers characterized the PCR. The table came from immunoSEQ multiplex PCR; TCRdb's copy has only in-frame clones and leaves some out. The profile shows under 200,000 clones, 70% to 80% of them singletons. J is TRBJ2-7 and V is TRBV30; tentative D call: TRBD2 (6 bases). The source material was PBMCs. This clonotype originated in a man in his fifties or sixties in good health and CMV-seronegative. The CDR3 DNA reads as TGTGCCTGGAGGAATTCGGGGGTCGAGCAGTACTTC. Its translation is CAWRNSGVEQYF.